Presented here are 28 T cell receptor beta chains from one specimen sequenced in a study of blood T cells in healthy people across ages. The use of a sample-barcoded 5' primer and a J-beta primer mix characterized a second PCR of roughly 7 to 12 cycles. TCRdb analysed the 5' RACE reads with MiXCR anew, one entry per CDR3 protein. The repertoire consists of roughly 1,500,000 distinct CDR3 sequences, with 42% occurring once and the leading ten covering roughly 7.9%. The sequenced sample was blood. These receptors originate from a woman under 30 in good health.

This clonotype showed up many times. This chain links TRBV28 with TRBJ2-1; D is undetermined. The germline V and J ends were trimmed by 6 bases and 6 bases, with 6 bases remaining between them. This CDR3 is 11 amino acids long. Germline V gives CDR1 MDHEN, CDR2 SYDVKM. The CDR3 DNA is TGTGCCAGCAGCTTAATCAATGAGCAGTTCTTC. This sequence encodes CASSLINEQFF. The variable domain in full, with the rest retrieved from reference TRBV28 and TRBJ2-1, is DVKVTQSSRYLVKRTGEKVFLECVQDMDHENMFWYRQDPGLGLRLIYFSYDVKMKEKGDIPEGYSVSREKKERFSLILESASTNQTSMYLCASSLINEQFFGPGTRLTVL.

Only a few counts were recorded for this clonotype. The chain has TRBV27 and TRBJ2-7, with TRBD2 identical over 7 bases. Germline trimming cut 2 bases from V and 3 bases from J; bases unmatched to any gene: 7. The CDR3 is 15 amino acids. Germline V CDR1 and CDR2: MNHEY, SMNVEV (reference sequence). In DNA form, the CDR3 reads TGTGCCAGCAGTTTAATGCTAGCGGACTTCTACGAGCAGTACTTC. Its protein product is CASSLMLADFYEQYF.

This chain joins TRBV7-2 and TRBJ2-5; 8 bases agree with TRBD2. The J call could be wrong; TRBJ2-7 is a better fit for the DNA end. Per the germline V gene, CDR1 is SGHTA and CDR2 is FQGNSA. CDR3 size: 16 residues. The CDR3 nucleotides read TGTGCCAGCAGCTTATTTGTCAGCGGGAGATCCTACGAGCAGTACTTC. It translates to CASSLFVSGRSYEQYF.

This clonotype was counted at least ten times. This sequence joins TRBV28 and TRBJ2-7, with D possibly TRBD2 on 5 matching bases. Per germline, CDR1 MDHEN and CDR2 SYDVKM. V shed 8 bases and J shed 0 bases, with 11 bases lying between them. There are 13 residues in the CDR3. The CDR3 sequence is CASGNRDSYEQYF. CDR3 sequence (DNA): TGTGCCAGCGGGAACCGGGACTCCTACGAGCAGTACTTC.

This clonotype has just a few counts. Compared with germline, one end of the junction differs, possibly owing to a read error. The DNA of the CDR3 is TGTGCCACCAGCAGAGATCAATTAGCCGGAAACTATGGTTACACCTTC. This codes for CATSRDQLAGNYGYTF. The chain links TRBV15 to TRBJ1-2, with D uncertain. The CDR3 is 16 amino acids. CDR1 and CDR2 from the germline V gene are LNHNV and YYDKDF (reference sequence).

J is TRBJ2-3 and V is TRBV20-1; D not certain. Germline assignment: CDR1 DFQATT and CDR2 SNEGSKA (reference sequence). The CDR3 extends over 15 amino acids. V lost 5 bases to trimming and J lost 2 bases, with 17 bases between them. CDR3 amino acids: CSAQARARYTDTQYF. The DNA of the CDR3 is TGCAGTGCTCAGGCTCGTGCTCGATACACAGATACGCAGTATTTT.

This chain joins TRBV11-2 and TRBJ2-7; the match to TRBD2 covers 7 bases. V was pared by 1 base and J by 2 bases, with 8 bases of the junction left unmatched. The germline V gene has CDR1 SGHAT and CDR2 FQNNGV. The CDR3 contains 16 residues. DNA of the CDR3: TGTGCCAGCAGCTTAGCGGGGACTAACGGGGCCTACGAGCAGTACTTC. It yields the protein CASSLAGTNGAYEQYF.

The V gene is TRBV6-1, the J gene TRBJ2-3; 7 nucleotides line up with TRBD2. The CDR3 is 15 residues long. The J segment lost 3 bases and the V segment lost 1 base, leaving 4 bases of the junction unmatched. CDR1 MNHNS and CDR2 SASEGT come from the germline V gene. CDR3 coding DNA: TGTGCCAGCAGTGAAGTGTACGGGGGGACAGATACGCAGTATTTT. This encodes CASSEVYGGTDTQYF.

This clonotype has only a few counts. The rearrangement uses TRBV6-2 or TRBV6-3 and TRBJ2-7, with TRBD2 identical over 11 bases. The V segment lost 6 bases and the J segment 6 bases; nucleotides outside the gene matches: 10. This CDR3 comprises 15 residues. From germline, CDR1 is MNHEY and CDR2 SVGEGT. The CDR3: CASREPGLAASEQYF. Here the CDR3 DNA reads TGTGCCAGCAGAGAGCCGGGACTAGCGGCCTCCGAGCAGTACTTC.

The V and J genes are TRBV29-1 and TRBJ2-1; 10 positions match TRBD2. CDR3 length: 12 amino acids. V lost 6 bases, J lost 10 bases, and 6 bases stayed unmatched. Germline CDR1 is SQVTM and CDR2 is ANQGSEA. The CDR3 coding sequence is TGCAGCGTAAGCGGGAGGGTCGGGGAGCAGTTCTTC. It yields the protein CSVSGRVGEQFF.

The J gene is TRBJ1-1, the V gene TRBV6-2 or TRBV6-3; a possible D gene is TRBD1 (5 bases). This CDR3 contains 14 residues. The V end was cut by 6 bases, the J end by 5 bases, with 16 bases between. Germline CDR1 and CDR2: MNHEY and SVGEGT. The CDR3 nucleotides read TGTGCCAGCAGCAAGGGCTCGGGGGTAACTGAAGCTTTCTTT. It is translated as CASSKGSGVTEAFF.

This clonotype was seen only a few times. The V gene is TRBV7-9, the J gene TRBJ2-1; possibly TRBD2 for D (6 bases). Germline V gene data show CDR1 as SEHNR and CDR2 as FQNEAQ (reference sequence). Trimming removed 3 bases from V and 5 bases from J, with 14 bases in between. The CDR3 consists of 15 residues. The CDR3 loop is CASSFMGGVDNEQFF. The CDR3 DNA is TGTGCCAGCAGCTTCATGGGCGGGGTGGACAATGAGCAGTTCTTC.

The J gene is TRBJ2-1, the V gene TRBV10-3; 8 bases line up with TRBD2. The germline CDR1 and CDR2 sequences are ENHRY and SYGVKD. Unmatched junction bases numbered 12, after V lost 8 bases and J lost 6 bases. This CDR3 is 15 amino acids long. This chain's CDR3 is CAIHAAASGRNEQFF. In nucleotides, the CDR3 is TGTGCCATCCATGCAGCAGCTAGCGGGCGCAATGAGCAGTTCTTC.

The chain recombines TRBV20-1 with TRBJ2-1, with 8 bases that match TRBD1. V was pared by 0 bases and J by 4 bases, with 5 bases of the junction left unmatched. Germline-derived CDR1 and CDR2 are DFQATT and SNEGSKA (reference sequence). This CDR3 comprises 15 residues. The CDR3 DNA sequence: TGCAGTGCTAGAGATAACCAGGGGGCATACAATGAGCAGTTCTTC. This encodes CSARDNQGAYNEQFF.

The chain combines TRBV5-1 with TRBJ1-1; perhaps TRBD1 as D (5 bases). The CDR3 extends over 12 amino acids. Germline CDR1 is SGHRS and CDR2 is YFSETQ. V was cut by 6 bases and J by 4 bases, with 10 bases left in between. DNA of the CDR3: TGCGCCAGCAAAGCCGGGGGCACTGAAGCTTTCTTT. It is translated as CASKAGGTEAFF.

This clonotype occurred a few times. The genes are TRBV29-1 and TRBJ2-7, with D perhaps TRBD2 (5 bases). V dropped 8 bases and J dropped 0 bases, with 14 bases sitting between them. Germline V gene lookup returns CDR1 SQVTM and CDR2 ANQGSEA. The CDR3 runs 13 residues. CDR3 coding DNA: TGCAGCCTGAGGGTGGCAGGCTCCTACGAGCAGTACTTC. Protein product: CSLRVAGSYEQYF.

The table lists this clonotype with a few counts. The rearrangement links TRBV6-1 to TRBJ2-3; 13 bases align to TRBD2. Trimming at V came to 4 bases and at J to 6 bases, leaving 4 bases not matched to a gene. The CDR3 runs to 15 residues. Germline assignment: CDR1 MNHNS and CDR2 SASEGT. In DNA, the CDR3 is TGTGCCAGCAGTGCGTGGACTAGCGGGAGCGATACGCAGTATTTT. Its translation is CASSAWTSGSDTQYF.

This clonotype was seen a handful of times. CDR3 DNA: TGTGCCAGCAGTTTGCCTAACTCCTACGAGCAGTACTTC. This codes for CASSLPNSYEQYF. The V call is TRBV28, the J call TRBJ2-7; no firm D call. The germline V gene has CDR1 MDHEN and CDR2 SYDVKM. The CDR3 runs to 13 residues. V shed 3 bases and J shed 0 bases, with 6 bases lying between them.

The rearrangement links TRBV12-3 or TRBV12-4 to TRBJ2-7; a possible D gene is TRBD2 (5 bases). Trimming removed 6 bases from V and 2 bases from J, with 17 bases in between. The CDR3 is 15 residues long. The CDR3 sequence is CASSPTPGKTYEQYF. CDR3 DNA: TGTGCCAGCAGCCCGACCCCCGGGAAAACCTACGAGCAGTACTTC.

The chain joins TRBV25-1 to TRBJ1-1; D is undetermined. Trimming shortened V by 1 base and J by 3 bases, and 6 bases separated the two germline ends. The CDR3 is 13 residues long. CDR1 MGHDK and CDR2 SYGVNS come from the germline V gene. The CDR3 loop is CASSELTYTEAFF. The CDR3 bases are TGTGCCAGCAGTGAATTGACGTACACTGAAGCTTTCTTT.

The rearrangement joins TRBV7-9 to TRBJ2-2; D may match TRBD1 or TRBD2 (5 bases each). The germline V gene has CDR1 SEHNR and CDR2 FQNEAQ (reference sequence). The V end was cut by 5 bases, the J end by 4 bases, with 11 bases between. The CDR3 consists of 14 residues. The CDR3 DNA follows: TGTGCCAGCAGCGGGAGACAGCCCACCGGGGAGCTGTTTTTT. It specifies CASSGRQPTGELFF.

This rearrangement joins TRBV7-9 to TRBJ2-7; D is possibly TRBD2 (5 bases). Germline V gene lookup returns CDR1 SEHNR and CDR2 FQNEAQ (reference sequence). The CDR3 covers 16 residues. Deletions cut 1 base from V and 2 bases from J, with 15 bases between. The CDR3 sequence: CASSLVSGRLTYEQYF. As DNA, the CDR3 is TGTGCCAGCAGCTTAGTGTCCGGCAGACTAACCTACGAGCAGTACTTC.

The chain carries TRBV7-2 and TRBJ2-6; 11 bases line up with TRBD1. V gave up 8 bases and J gave up 2 bases; unmatched junction bases: 8. Germline V gene lookup returns CDR1 SGHTA and CDR2 FQGNSA. The CDR3 runs to 17 residues. The CDR3 DNA reads TGTGCCAGCCTTCCTGGACAGGGGGCGACTGGGGCCAACGTCCTGACTTTC. Translation: CASLPGQGATGANVLTF.

V and J are TRBV20-1 and TRBJ2-5; tentatively, D is TRBD1 or TRBD2 (5 bases each). The DNA end is a closer match to TRBJ2-7, so the J assignment may be wrong. The CDR3 extends over 14 amino acids. Germline values: CDR1 DFQATT, CDR2 SNEGSKA (reference sequence). CDR3 DNA sequence: TGCAGTGCAGCCGGGACCTTCCTCGGCAACGAGCAGTACTTC. This translates into CSAAGTFLGNEQYF.

This clonotype was counted only a few times. The chain recombines TRBV27 with TRBJ2-5, with 9 bases lining up with TRBD2. Per germline, CDR1 MNHEY and CDR2 SMNVEV (reference sequence). The length of the CDR3 is 15 residues. J was trimmed by 5 bases and V by 5 bases; bases with no gene match: 9. DNA of the CDR3: TGTGCCAGCAGTCCCTTTGCGGGGGGGCTTGAGACCCAGTACTTC. Translating gives CASSPFAGGLETQYF.

The V gene is TRBV11-3, the J gene TRBJ2-7, with 8 nucleotides matching TRBD2. The CDR3 loop spans 14 amino acids. Losses at the gene ends were 5 bases for V and 7 bases for J; bases not matched to a gene: 10. Germline lookup yields CDR1 SGHNT and CDR2 YENEEA. DNA of the CDR3: TGTGCCAGCAGCCCTAGGACTAGCCCCAATGAGCAGTACTTC. The encoded protein is CASSPRTSPNEQYF.

At least ten counts were recorded for this clonotype. The rearrangement links TRBV10-3 to TRBJ2-1; 7 nucleotides align to TRBD1. The germline V gene encodes CDR1 ENHRY and CDR2 SYGVKD. The CDR3 loop spans 14 amino acids. V was pared by 2 bases and J by 8 bases, with 6 bases of the junction left unmatched. This CDR3 is CAISEGQASDEQFF. CDR3 nucleotides: TGTGCCATCAGTGAGGGACAGGCATCGGATGAGCAGTTCTTC.

This clonotype was recorded many times. One base away lies a much larger clone, so this may be a sequencing read error. As DNA, the CDR3 is TGCAGTGCGAGAGGGGGGCTGGATTACAATGAGCAGTACTTC. Its protein is CSARGGLDYNEQYF. The rearrangement links TRBV20-1 to TRBJ2-5; D is possibly TRBD1 or TRBD2 (6 bases each). CDR1 and CDR2 from the germline V gene are DFQATT and SNEGSKA (reference sequence). The CDR3 totals 14 residues.